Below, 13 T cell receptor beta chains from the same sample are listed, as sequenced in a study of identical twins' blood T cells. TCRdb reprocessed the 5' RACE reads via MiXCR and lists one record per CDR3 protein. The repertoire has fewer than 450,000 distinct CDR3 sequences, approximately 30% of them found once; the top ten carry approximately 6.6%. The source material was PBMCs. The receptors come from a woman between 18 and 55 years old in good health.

CDR3 in DNA: TGTGCCAGCAGCTTAAGCGGGAGGAATTACAATGAGCAGTTCTTC. Its translation is CASSLSGRNYNEQFF. This chain uses TRBV7-9 with TRBJ2-1, with TRBD2 identical over 9 bases. The CDR3 is made up of 15 amino acids. Germline assignment: CDR1 SEHNR and CDR2 FQNEAQ (reference sequence). Trimming took 2 bases from V and 4 from J; bases not matched to a gene: 3.

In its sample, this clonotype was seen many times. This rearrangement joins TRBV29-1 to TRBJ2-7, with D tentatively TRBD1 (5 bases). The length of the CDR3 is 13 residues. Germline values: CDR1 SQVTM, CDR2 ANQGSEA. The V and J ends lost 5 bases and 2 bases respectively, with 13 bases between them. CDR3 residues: CSVSGQGTYEQYF. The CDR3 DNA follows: TGCAGCGTTTCAGGACAAGGGACCTACGAGCAGTACTTC.

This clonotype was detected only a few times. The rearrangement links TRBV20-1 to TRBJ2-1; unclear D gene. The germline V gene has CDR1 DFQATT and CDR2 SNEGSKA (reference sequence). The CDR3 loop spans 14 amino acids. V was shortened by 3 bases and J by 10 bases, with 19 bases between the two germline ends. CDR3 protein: CSARWVNSPYEQFF. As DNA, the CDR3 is TGCAGTGCTAGGTGGGTGAATTCACCTTACGAGCAGTTCTTC.

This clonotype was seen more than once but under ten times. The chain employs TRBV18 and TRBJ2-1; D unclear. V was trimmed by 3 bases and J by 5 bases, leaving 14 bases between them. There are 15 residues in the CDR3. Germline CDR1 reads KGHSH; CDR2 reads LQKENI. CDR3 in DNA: TGTGCCAGCTCACCCTCTATGGCAGCCGACAATGAGCAGTTCTTC. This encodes CASSPSMAADNEQFF.

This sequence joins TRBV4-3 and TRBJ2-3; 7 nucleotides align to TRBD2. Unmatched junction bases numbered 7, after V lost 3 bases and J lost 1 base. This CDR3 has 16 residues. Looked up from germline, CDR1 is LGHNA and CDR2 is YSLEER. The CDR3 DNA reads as TGCGCCAGCAGCCAGATCAGCGGGATCGGCACAGATACGCAGTATTTT. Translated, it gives CASSQISGIGTDTQYF.

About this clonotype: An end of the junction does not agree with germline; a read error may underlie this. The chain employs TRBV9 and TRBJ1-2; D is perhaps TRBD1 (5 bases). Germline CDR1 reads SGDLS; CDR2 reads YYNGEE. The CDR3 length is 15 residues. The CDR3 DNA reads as TGTGCCAACAGCGTAGCCCAGGGCTGGGGCTATGGCTACACCTTC. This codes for CANSVAQGWGYGYTF. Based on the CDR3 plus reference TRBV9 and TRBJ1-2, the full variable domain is DSGVTQTPKHLITATGQRVTLRCSPRSGDLSVYWYQQSLDQGLQFLIQYYNGEERAKGNILERFSAQQFPDLHSELNLSSLELGDSALYFCANSVAQGWGYGYTFGSGTRLTVV.

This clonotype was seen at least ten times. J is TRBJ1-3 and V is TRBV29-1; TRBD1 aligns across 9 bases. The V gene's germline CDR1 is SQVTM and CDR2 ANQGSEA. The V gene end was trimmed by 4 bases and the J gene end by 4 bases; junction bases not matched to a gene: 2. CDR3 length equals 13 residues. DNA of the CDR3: TGCAGCGTTGGGACAGGGGCGGGAAACACCATATATTTT. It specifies CSVGTGAGNTIYF.

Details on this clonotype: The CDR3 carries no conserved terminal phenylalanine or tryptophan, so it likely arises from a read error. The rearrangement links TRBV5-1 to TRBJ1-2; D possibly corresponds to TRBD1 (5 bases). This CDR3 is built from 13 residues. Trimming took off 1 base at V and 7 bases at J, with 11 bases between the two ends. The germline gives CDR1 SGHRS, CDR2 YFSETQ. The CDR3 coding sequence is TGCGCCAGCAGCTTGACGGAGACAGCTGGCTACACCCTC. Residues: CASSLTETAGYTL.

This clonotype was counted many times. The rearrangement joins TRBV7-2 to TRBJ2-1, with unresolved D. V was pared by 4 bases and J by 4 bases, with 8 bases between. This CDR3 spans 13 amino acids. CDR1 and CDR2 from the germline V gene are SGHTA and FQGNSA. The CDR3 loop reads CASSSHPYNEQFF. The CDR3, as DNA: TGTGCCAGCAGCTCCCATCCGTACAATGAGCAGTTCTTC.

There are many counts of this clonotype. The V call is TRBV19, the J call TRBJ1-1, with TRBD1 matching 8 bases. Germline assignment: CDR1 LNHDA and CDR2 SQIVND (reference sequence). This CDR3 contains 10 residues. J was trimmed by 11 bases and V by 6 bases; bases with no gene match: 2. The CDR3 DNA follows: TGTGCCAGTAGGGACAGGGTGGCTTTCTTT. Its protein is CASRDRVAFF.

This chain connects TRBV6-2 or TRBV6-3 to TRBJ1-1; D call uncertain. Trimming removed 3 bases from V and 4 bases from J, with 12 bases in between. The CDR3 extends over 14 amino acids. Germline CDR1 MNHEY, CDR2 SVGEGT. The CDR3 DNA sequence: TGTGCCAGCAGTTATATTTGGAGTAGCACTGAAGCTTTCTTT. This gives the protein CASSYIWSSTEAFF.

CDR3 sequence: CASSYNRQGNNYGYTF. The CDR3 DNA reads as TGTGCCAGCAGCTACAATAGACAGGGGAATAACTATGGCTACACCTTC. This chain joins TRBV7-9 and TRBJ1-2; 8 bases match TRBD1. Germline values: CDR1 SEHNR, CDR2 FQNEAQ (reference sequence). The CDR3 totals 16 residues. V gave up 4 bases and J gave up 1 base; unmatched junction bases: 8. The variable domain in full, completed from reference TRBV7-9 and TRBJ1-2, reads DTGVSQNPRHKITKRGQNVTFRCDPISEHNRLYWYRQTLGQGPEFLTYFQNEAQLEKSRLLSDRFSAERPKGSFSTLEIQRTEQGDSAMYLCASSYNRQGNNYGYTFGSGTRLTVV.

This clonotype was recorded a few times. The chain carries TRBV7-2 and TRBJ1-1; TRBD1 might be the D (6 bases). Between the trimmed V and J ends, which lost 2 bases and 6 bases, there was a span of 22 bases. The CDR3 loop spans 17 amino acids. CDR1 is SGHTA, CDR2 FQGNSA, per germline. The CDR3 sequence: CASSLSRTAGLSAEAFF. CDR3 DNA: TGTGCCAGCAGCTTATCCCGGACAGCCGGTTTAAGCGCTGAAGCTTTCTTT.